The TCR beta chain described here comes from a study of T cells in Graves' hyperthyroidism and ophthalmopathy. On the study more broadly: Initial diagnosis, before any treatment, was when peripheral blood was collected. Regarding the study as a whole: In blood, most of the thyroid clonotypes expanded above 0.001 were also present.

TCR beta CDR3 sequences were amplified from RNA transcripts. HTBI primers were the set used in a first-round RT-PCR of the TCR CDR3. From the multiplex PCR reads, TCRdb called clonotypes with MiXCR, one entry per CDR3 protein. The data contain 400,000 to 500,000 distinct CDR3 sequences, around 13% of them singletons. If no ophthalmopathy progression occurred within 18 months, Graves' hyperthyroidism was stable. Under 12 ml fresh peripheral blood yielded the PBMCs. Note on this clonotype: Its antigen is still unknown.

The sample taken for sequencing was blood. This sequence originates from a woman between 18 and 30 years old with Graves' hyperthyroidism.

CDR3 DNA sequence: TGTGCCAGCAGCCGAGCGTCGGGACAGGGGCACTATGGCTACACCTTC. This gives the protein CASSRASGQGHYGYTF. This chain uses TRBV4-2 with TRBJ1-2, with 10 bases that match TRBD1. CDR1 is LGHNA and CDR2 is YNFKEQ in the germline V gene. The CDR3 spans 16 residues. V shed 4 bases, J shed 3 bases, and the junction held 8 bases outside the gene matches.